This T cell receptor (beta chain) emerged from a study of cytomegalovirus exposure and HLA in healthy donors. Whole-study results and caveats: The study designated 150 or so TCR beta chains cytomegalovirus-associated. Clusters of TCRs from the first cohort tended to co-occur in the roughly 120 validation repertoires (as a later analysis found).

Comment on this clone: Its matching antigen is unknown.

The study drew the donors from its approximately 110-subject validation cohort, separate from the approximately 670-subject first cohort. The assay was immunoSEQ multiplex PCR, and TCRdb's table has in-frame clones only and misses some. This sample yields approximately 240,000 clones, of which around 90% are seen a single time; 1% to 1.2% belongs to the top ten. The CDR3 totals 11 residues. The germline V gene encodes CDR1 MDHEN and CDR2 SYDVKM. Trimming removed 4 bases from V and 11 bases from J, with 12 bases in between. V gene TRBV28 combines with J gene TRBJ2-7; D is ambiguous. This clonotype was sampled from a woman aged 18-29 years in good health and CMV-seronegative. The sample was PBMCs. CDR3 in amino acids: CASSYLRKEYF. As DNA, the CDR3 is TGTGCCAGCAGTTATCTGAGGAAGGAGTACTTC.